This TCR beta chain was captured in a study of shared clonotypes between healthy human individuals. Study findings and constraints: Memory subsets had estimated richness that was generally smaller than that of naive subsets. Sharing across a handful of donors was seen in 4.5% to 6.5% of naive CD4 clonotypes.

Trimming stripped 3 bases from V and 4 bases from J, with 14 bases between. Germline CDR1 SGHDT, CDR2 YYEEEE. This CDR3 contains 15 residues. The assay ran at deep level. For sorted subsets, approximately 180 ng DNA per replicate equaled around 28,000 T cell genomes. The assay was immunoSEQ multiplex PCR, and TCRdb's table has in-frame clones only and misses some. Of about 2.1 million clones listed, 85% to 95% are singletons. The naive CD8 subset, CD45RO-negative cells positively selected for CCR7, excluded terminally differentiated effector memory CD45RA+ cells. In regard to this clone: Antigen: not known.

The receptor's source is a young man in good health. Some clones in this sample may be carry-over from other donors' samples. Sequenced input: naive CD8+ T cells from PBMCs. The chain is built from TRBV5-6 and TRBJ1-5, with D tentatively TRBD1 (6 bases). The CDR3 protein is CASSWGAGLNQPQHF. DNA of the CDR3: TGTGCCAGCAGCTGGGGGGCCGGTCTTAATCAGCCCCAGCATTTT.